Below, one TCR beta chain is given with its context. Its specificity is unknown. Profiling relied on immunoSEQ multiplex PCR, and the TCRdb table lists in-frame clones only, not all of them. Of 30,000 to 40,000 clones listed, approximately 83% are singletons. This record belongs to a study of T cells in localized non-small cell lung cancer. Findings and limits, study-wide: There were a median roughly 62 of the top 100 tumor clones appearing in adjacent lung. Heterogeneity is still possible, as just one tumor region was sequenced.

This TCR was recovered from a man aged 40 to 75 with stage I lung adenocarcinoma. This specimen was peripheral blood, taken before any cancer treatment.

In DNA form, the CDR3 reads TGTGCCAGCAGTCCAAGACAGGGGGCGCGGGAGACCCAGTACTTC. Protein product: CASSPRQGARETQYF. The chain is built from TRBV27 and TRBJ2-5; 10 nucleotides align to TRBD1. Germline CDR1 reads MNHEY; CDR2 reads SMNVEV (reference sequence). CDR3 size: 15 residues. Trimming cost V 5 bases and J 5 bases; bases outside gene matches: 8.